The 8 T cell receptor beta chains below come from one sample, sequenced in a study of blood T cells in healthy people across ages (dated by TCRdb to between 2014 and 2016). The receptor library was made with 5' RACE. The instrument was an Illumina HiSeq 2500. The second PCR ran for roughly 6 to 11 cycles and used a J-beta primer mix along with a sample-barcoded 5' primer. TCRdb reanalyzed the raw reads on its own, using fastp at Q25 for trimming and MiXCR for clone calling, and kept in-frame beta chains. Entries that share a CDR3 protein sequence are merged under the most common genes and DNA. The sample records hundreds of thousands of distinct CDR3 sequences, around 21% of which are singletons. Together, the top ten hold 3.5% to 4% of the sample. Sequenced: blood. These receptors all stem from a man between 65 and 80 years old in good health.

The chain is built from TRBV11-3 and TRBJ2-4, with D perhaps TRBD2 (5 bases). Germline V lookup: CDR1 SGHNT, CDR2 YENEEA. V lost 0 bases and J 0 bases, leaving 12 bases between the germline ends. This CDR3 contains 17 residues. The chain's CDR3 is CASSLEQLAVAKNIQYF. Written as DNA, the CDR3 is TGTGCCAGCAGCTTAGAGCAGCTAGCAGTAGCCAAAAACATTCAGTACTTC. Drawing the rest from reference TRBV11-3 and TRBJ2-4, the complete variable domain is EAGVVQSPRYKIIEKKQPVAFWCNPISGHNTLYWYLQNLGQGPELLIRYENEEAVDDSQLPKDRFSAERLKGVDSTLKIQPAELGDSAVYLCASSLEQLAVAKNIQYFGAGTRLSVL.

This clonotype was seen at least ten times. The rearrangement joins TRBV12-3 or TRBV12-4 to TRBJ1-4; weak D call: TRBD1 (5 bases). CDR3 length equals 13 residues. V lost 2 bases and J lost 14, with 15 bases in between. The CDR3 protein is CASSLLRGDTLFF. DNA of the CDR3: TGTGCCAGCAGTTTATTACGGGGGGATACCCTGTTTTTT.

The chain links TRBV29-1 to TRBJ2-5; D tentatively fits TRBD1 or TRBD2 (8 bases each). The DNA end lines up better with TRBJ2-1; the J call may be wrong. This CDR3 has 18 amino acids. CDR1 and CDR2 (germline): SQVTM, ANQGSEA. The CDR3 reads CSVGGGTGRREGRNEQFF. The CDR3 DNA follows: TGCAGCGTCGGGGGGGGGACAGGACGAAGGGAGGGCCGCAATGAGCAGTTCTTC.

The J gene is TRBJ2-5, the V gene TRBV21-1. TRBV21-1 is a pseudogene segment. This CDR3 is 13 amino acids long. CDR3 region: CASSLDHQEAQYF. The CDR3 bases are TGTGCCAGCAGCCTAGACCACCAAGAGGCCCAGTACTTC.

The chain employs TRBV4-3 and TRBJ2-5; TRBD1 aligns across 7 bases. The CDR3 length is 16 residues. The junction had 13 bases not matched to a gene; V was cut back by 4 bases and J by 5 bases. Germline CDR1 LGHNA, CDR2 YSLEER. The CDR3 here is CASSRRGAGGVETQYF. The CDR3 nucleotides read TGCGCCAGCAGCCGCCGAGGGGCAGGGGGAGTCGAGACCCAGTACTTC.

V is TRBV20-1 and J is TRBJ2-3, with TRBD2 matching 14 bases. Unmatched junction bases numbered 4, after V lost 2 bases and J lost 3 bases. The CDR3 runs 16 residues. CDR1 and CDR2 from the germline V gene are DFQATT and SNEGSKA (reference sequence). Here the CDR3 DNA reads TGCAGTGCTAGACGAGGGACTAGCGGGAGTACAGATACGCAGTATTTT. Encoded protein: CSARRGTSGSTDTQYF.

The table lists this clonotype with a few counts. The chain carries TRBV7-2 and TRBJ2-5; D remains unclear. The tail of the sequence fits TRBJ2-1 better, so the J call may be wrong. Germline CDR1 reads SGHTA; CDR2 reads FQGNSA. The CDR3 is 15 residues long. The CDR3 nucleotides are TGTGCCAGCAGCTTAGGCTGGTCCGGCTACAATGAGCAGTTCTTC. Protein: CASSLGWSGYNEQFF.

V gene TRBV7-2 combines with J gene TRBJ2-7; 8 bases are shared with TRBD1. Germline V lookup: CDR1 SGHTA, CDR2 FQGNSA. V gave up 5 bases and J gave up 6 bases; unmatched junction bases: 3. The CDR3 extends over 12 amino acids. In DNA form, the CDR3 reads TGTGCCAGCAGCGCAGGGGGCTGCGAGCAGTACTTC. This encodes CASSAGGCEQYF.